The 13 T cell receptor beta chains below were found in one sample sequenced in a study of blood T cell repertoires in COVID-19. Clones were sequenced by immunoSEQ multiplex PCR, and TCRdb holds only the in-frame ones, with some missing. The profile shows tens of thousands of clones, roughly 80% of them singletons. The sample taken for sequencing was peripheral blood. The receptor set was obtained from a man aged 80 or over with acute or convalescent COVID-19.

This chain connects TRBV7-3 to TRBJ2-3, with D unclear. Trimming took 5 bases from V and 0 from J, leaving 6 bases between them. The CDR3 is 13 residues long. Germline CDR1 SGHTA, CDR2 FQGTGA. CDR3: CASSPSSTDTQYF. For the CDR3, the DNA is TGTGCCAGCAGCCCCTCGAGCACAGATACGCAGTATTTT.

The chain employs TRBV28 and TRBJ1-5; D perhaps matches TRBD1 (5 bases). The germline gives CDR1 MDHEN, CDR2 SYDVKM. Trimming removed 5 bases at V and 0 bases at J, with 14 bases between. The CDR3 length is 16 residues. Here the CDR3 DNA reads TGTGCCAGCAGTCGCCTCGGGGGATATAGCAATCAGCCCCAGCATTTT. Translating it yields CASSRLGGYSNQPQHF.

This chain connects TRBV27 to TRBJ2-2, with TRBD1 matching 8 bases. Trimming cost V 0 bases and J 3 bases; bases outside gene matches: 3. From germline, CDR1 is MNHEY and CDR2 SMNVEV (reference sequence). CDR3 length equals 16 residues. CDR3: CASSLSQDRDTGELFF. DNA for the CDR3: TGTGCCAGCAGTTTATCCCAGGACAGGGACACCGGGGAGCTGTTTTTT.

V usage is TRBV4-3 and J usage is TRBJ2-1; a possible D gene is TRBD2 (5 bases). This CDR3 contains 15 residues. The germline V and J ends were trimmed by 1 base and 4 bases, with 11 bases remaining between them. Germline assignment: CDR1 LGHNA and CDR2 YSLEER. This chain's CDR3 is CASSQGTSGYNEQFF. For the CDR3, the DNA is TGCGCCAGCAGCCAAGGGACTTCCGGGTACAATGAGCAGTTCTTC.

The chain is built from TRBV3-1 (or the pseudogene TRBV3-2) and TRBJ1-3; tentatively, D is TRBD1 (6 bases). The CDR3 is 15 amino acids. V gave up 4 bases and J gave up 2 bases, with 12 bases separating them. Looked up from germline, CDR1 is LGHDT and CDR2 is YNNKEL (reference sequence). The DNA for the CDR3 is TGTGCCAGCAGCCCTCACAGGGAAGCTGGAAACACCATATATTTT. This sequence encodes CASSPHREAGNTIYF.

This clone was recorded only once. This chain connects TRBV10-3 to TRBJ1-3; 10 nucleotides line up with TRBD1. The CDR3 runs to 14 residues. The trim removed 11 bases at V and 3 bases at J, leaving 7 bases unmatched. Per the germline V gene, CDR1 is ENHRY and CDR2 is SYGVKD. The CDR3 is CAARQGAYGNTIYF. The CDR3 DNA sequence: TGTGCCGCCCGACAGGGGGCTTATGGAAACACCATATATTTT.

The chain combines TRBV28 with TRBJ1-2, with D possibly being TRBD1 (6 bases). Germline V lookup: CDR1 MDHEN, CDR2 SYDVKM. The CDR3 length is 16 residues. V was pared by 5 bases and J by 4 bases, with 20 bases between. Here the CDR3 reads CASSPPSGQLRYGYTF. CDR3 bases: TGTGCCAGCAGTCCGCCCTCTGGACAGCTTCGCTATGGCTACACCTTC.

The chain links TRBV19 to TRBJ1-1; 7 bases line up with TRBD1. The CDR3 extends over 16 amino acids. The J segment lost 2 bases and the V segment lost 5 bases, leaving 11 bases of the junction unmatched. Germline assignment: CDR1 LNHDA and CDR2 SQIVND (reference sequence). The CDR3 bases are TGTGCCAGTAGTCCCCGAACCGGGACAGTCAACACTGAAGCTTTCTTT. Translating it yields CASSPRTGTVNTEAFF.

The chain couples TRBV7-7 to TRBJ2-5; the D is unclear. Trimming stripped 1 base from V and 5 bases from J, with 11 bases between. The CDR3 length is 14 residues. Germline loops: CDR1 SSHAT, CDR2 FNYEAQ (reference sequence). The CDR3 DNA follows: TGTGCCAGCAGCTTAGGAGGCCCGTTGGAGACCCAGTACTTC. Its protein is CASSLGGPLETQYF. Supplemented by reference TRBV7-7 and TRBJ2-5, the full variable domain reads GAGVSQSPRYKVTKRGQDVTLRCDPISSHATLYWYQQALGQGPEFLTYFNYEAQPDKSGLPSDRFSAERPEGSISTLTIQRTEQRDSAMYRCASSLGGPLETQYFGPGTRLLVL.

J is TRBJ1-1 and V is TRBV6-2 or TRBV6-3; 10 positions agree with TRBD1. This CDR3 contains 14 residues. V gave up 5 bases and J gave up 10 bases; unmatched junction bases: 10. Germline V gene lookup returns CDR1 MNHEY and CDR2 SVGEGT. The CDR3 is CASSPRTGGLAAFF. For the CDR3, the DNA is TGTGCCAGCAGTCCAAGGACAGGGGGGCTAGCAGCTTTCTTT.

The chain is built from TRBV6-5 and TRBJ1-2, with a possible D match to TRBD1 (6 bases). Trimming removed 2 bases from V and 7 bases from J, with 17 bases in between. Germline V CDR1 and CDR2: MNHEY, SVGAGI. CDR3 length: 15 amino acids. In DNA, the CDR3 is TGTGCCAGCAGTTACAGCCAGGGACAACTTTTTGGCTACACCTTC. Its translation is CASSYSQGQLFGYTF.

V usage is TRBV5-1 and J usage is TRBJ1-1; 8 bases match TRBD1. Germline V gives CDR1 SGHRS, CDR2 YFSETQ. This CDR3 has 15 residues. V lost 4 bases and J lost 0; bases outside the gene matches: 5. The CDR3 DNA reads TGCGCCAGCAGCCCCGGACAGGGAATGAACACTGAAGCTTTCTTT. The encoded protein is CASSPGQGMNTEAFF.

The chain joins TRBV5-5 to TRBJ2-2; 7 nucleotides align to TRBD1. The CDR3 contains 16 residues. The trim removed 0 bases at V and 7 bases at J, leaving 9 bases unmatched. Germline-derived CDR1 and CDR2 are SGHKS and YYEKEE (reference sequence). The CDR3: CASSLGSGTAIGELFF. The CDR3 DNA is TGTGCCAGCAGCTTGGGCTCCGGGACAGCGATCGGGGAGCTGTTTTTT.